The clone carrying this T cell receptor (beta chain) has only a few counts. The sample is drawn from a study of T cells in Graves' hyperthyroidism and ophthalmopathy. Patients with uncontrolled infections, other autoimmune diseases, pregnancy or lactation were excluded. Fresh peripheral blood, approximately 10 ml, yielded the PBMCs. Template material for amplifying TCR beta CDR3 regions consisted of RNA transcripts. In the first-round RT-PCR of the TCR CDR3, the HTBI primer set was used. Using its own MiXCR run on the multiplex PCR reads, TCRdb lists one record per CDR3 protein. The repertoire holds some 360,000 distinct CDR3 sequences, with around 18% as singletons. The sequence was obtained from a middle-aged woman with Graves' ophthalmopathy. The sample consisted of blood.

CDR3: CASSQDQGNPGVSYEQYF. The CDR3 DNA sequence: TGCGCCAGCAGCCAAGATCAGGGGAACCCGGGGGTCTCCTACGAGCAGTACTTC. V is TRBV4-1 and J is TRBJ2-7, with D possibly called TRBD1 or TRBD2 (6 bases each). V was clipped by 0 bases and J by 0 bases, with 18 bases between them. This CDR3 contains 18 residues. Germline CDR1 reads MGHRA; CDR2 reads YSYEKL.